These 14 T cell receptor beta chains were all obtained from the same sample, sequenced in a study of glioma-infiltrating T cells. The iRepertoire nested amplicon-rescue multiplex PCR amplified TCR alpha and beta CDR3s from RNA. One entry per CDR3 protein, called by TCRdb with MiXCR from the multiplex PCR reads. The table shows fewer than 500,000 distinct CDR3 sequences, with approximately 42% occurring only once. Specimen: glioma tissue, nonneoplastic brain tissue, or PBMCs (not recorded which). Every receptor here comes from a human donor with low-grade glioma or glioblastoma, undergoing nonglioma brain surgery, or in good health (not recorded which).

This sequence joins TRBV27 and TRBJ2-2; weak D call: TRBD2 (6 bases). Germline CDR1 and CDR2: MNHEY and SMNVEV (reference sequence). The CDR3 is made up of 16 amino acids. V shed 5 bases and J shed 7 bases, with 20 bases lying between them. The CDR3 protein is CASSRSRAGMNGELFF. Here the CDR3 DNA reads TGTGCCAGCAGTAGGTCGCGTGCGGGAATGAACGGGGAGCTGTTTTTT.

The chain couples TRBV5-1 to TRBJ2-3; 10 positions agree with TRBD2. The J segment lost 1 base and the V segment lost 2 bases, leaving 1 base of the junction unmatched. CDR3 length equals 15 residues. CDR1 is SGHRS, CDR2 YFSETQ, per germline. CDR3 sequence: CASSFTSGGTDTQYF. The CDR3 coding sequence is TGCGCCAGCAGCTTTACTAGCGGGGGCACAGATACGCAGTATTTT.

This chain links TRBV3-1 with TRBJ2-7; TRBD2 is a possible D gene (6 bases). Looked up from germline, CDR1 is LGHDT and CDR2 is YNNKEL (reference sequence). The CDR3 totals 16 residues. With 0 bases removed from V and 0 bases from J, the gap between germline ends came to 12 bases. CDR3 DNA: TGTGCCAGCAGCCAAGATGGAGGGCAGAGCTCCTACGAGCAGTACTTC. Protein sequence: CASSQDGGQSSYEQYF.

This sequence joins TRBV20-1 and TRBJ2-3; 10 bases are shared with TRBD2. This CDR3 contains 15 residues. Germline-derived CDR1 and CDR2 are DFQATT and SNEGSKA (reference sequence). V lost 6 bases to trimming and J lost 4 bases; unmatched junction nucleotides: 10. As DNA, the CDR3 is TGCAGTGCAACAAGGACTAGCGGCAGCGCAGATACGCAGTATTTT. It is translated as CSATRTSGSADTQYF.

This chain links TRBV7-9 with TRBJ2-7; perhaps TRBD1 as D (6 bases). Trimming removed 0 bases from V and 6 bases from J, with 15 bases in between. The CDR3 sequence is 15 residues long. The germline CDR1 and CDR2 sequences are SEHNR and FQNEAQ (reference sequence). The CDR3 DNA reads TGTGCCAGCAGCTTAGCCCGGCCCGGACAGCCCGAGCAGTACTTC. The encoded protein is CASSLARPGQPEQYF.

The sample holds a few counts of this clonotype. The chain employs TRBV6-2 or TRBV6-3 and TRBJ1-2; D unresolved. This CDR3 is built from 13 residues. V lost 2 bases to trimming and J lost 1 base, with 5 bases between them. The germline V gene encodes CDR1 MNHEY and CDR2 SVGEGT. The CDR3, as DNA: TGTGCCAGCAGTTACGAGGGTAACTATGGCTACACCTTC. This gives the protein CASSYEGNYGYTF.

V gene TRBV28 combines with J gene TRBJ2-7; D is possibly TRBD1 (5 bases). Deletions cut 3 bases from V and 3 bases from J, with 9 bases between. The CDR3 has 13 residues. Germline-derived CDR1 and CDR2 are MDHEN and SYDVKM. The CDR3 DNA is TGTGCCAGCAGTTTCCAGGGCTACTACGAGCAGTACTTC. Protein sequence: CASSFQGYYEQYF.

The chain joins TRBV20-1 to TRBJ2-2, with D uncertain. Between the trimmed V and J ends, which lost 0 bases and 4 bases, there was a span of 6 bases. This CDR3 region has 13 residues. CDR1 is DFQATT and CDR2 is SNEGSKA in the germline V gene (reference sequence). CDR3 amino acids: CSARDRVTGELFF. In DNA, the CDR3 is TGCAGTGCTAGAGATCGGGTCACCGGGGAGCTGTTTTTT.

This clonotype was observed a handful of times. The rearrangement uses TRBV4-2 and TRBJ2-7; D gene ambiguous. The CDR3 runs to 12 residues. The germline V gene has CDR1 LGHNA and CDR2 YNFKEQ. The ends were cut back, 0 bases at V and 5 bases at J, with 5 bases in the middle. The CDR3 DNA is TGTGCCAGCAGCCAAGATTTCGACGAGCAGTACTTC. Its translation is CASSQDFDEQYF.

Comments on this clonotype: Germline and junction disagree at one end, which may indicate a read error. The chain employs TRBV12-3 or TRBV12-4 and TRBJ2-7, with no clear D. The length of the CDR3 is 11 residues. The CDR3 sequence is CASSPSYGQYF. DNA for the CDR3: TGTGCCAGCAGTCCCAGCTACGGGCAGTACTTC.

The gene calls are TRBV19 and TRBJ1-1; D is uncertain. CDR3 length: 11 amino acids. Deletions cut 6 bases from V and 5 bases from J, with 7 bases between. Germline CDR1 and CDR2: LNHDA and SQIVND (reference sequence). This chain's CDR3 is CASRTRTEAFF. In DNA form, the CDR3 reads TGTGCCAGTAGGACCAGGACTGAAGCTTTCTTT.

This clonotype turned up a few times. The chain has TRBV28 and TRBJ2-7; 9 bases match TRBD1. V gave up 6 bases and J gave up 5 bases; unmatched junction bases: 5. In germline, CDR1 is MDHEN, CDR2 SYDVKM. The CDR3 sequence is 13 residues long. The CDR3 DNA sequence: TGTGCCAGCAGAACCGGGACAGGGAACGAGCAGTACTTC. Translation: CASRTGTGNEQYF.

At least ten counts were recorded for this clonotype. This chain joins TRBV6-2 or TRBV6-3 and TRBJ2-1, with 8 bases matching TRBD2. The germline V gene has CDR1 MNHEY and CDR2 SVGEGT. Germline trimming cut 2 bases from V and 6 bases from J; bases unmatched to any gene: 3. The CDR3 length is 14 residues. CDR3 residues: CASSYGSGTNEQFF. CDR3 DNA sequence: TGTGCCAGCAGTTACGGTAGCGGGACCAATGAGCAGTTCTTC.

This clonotype has ten or more counts. The chain joins TRBV15 to TRBJ2-1; possibly TRBD1 for D (5 bases). Trimming cost V 3 bases and J 7 bases, with 19 bases left between them. The CDR3 is 16 residues long. CDR1 LNHNV and CDR2 YYDKDF come from the germline V gene (reference sequence). CDR3 sequence: CATSRGFFIGDNEQFF. Written as DNA, the CDR3 is TGTGCCACCAGCAGGGGCTTCTTTATAGGGGATAATGAGCAGTTCTTC. Using reference TRBV15 and TRBJ2-1 for the parts outside the CDR3, the full variable domain is DAMVIQNPRYQVTQFGKPVTLSCSQTLNHNVMYWYQQKSSQAPKLLFHYYDKDFNNEADTPDNFQSRRPNTSFCFLDIRSPGLGDTAMYLCATSRGFFIGDNEQFFGPGTRLTVL.